The 27 T cell receptor beta chains presented below share a single source sample, sequenced in a study of cytomegalovirus exposure and HLA in healthy donors. PCR amplification relied on 60 Vbeta primers (plus 13 Jbeta primers). The table came from immunoSEQ multiplex PCR; TCRdb's copy has only in-frame clones and leaves some out. The table has 130,000 to 150,000 clones, around 76% seen once. Sequencing input: PBMCs. The receptors were sampled from a young man in good health and CMV-seronegative.

The rearrangement links TRBV10-1 to TRBJ2-3, with D possibly TRBD2 on 6 matching bases. CDR3 length equals 15 residues. Trimming took off 2 bases at V and 1 base at J, with 10 bases between the two ends. Germline values: CDR1 WNHNN, CDR2 SYGVQD (reference sequence). The CDR3 nucleotides read TGCGCCAGCAGTGAGGCGGCTAGCGGCACAGATACGCAGTATTTT. The encoded protein is CASSEAASGTDTQYF.

With respect to this clone: This sample also contains other DNA sequences that code for the same CDR3. The chain recombines TRBV20-1 with TRBJ1-1; the match to TRBD1 covers 7 bases. With V trimmed by 6 bases and J by 6 bases, 4 bases remained unmatched. Germline V CDR1 and CDR2: DFQATT, SNEGSKA (reference sequence). The CDR3 sequence is 11 residues long. The DNA of the CDR3 is TGCAGTGCCAAACAGGGGCCTGAAGCTTTCTTT. Its translation is CSAKQGPEAFF.

Points on this clone: Within the sample, other DNA sequences also encode this same CDR3. The J gene is TRBJ2-3, the V gene TRBV5-1; D is ambiguous. Trimming left V 4 bases short and J 0 bases short, with 3 bases between. The CDR3 has 12 residues. Germline V gene lookup returns CDR1 SGHRS and CDR2 YFSETQ. The CDR3 DNA sequence: TGCGCCAGCAGCCTAAGCACAGATACGCAGTATTTT. Encoded protein: CASSLSTDTQYF.

This clone was seen just once. This chain links TRBV6-6 with TRBJ1-2; 9 nucleotides match TRBD1. From germline, CDR1 is MNHNY and CDR2 SVGAGI (reference sequence). CDR3 length equals 15 residues. With 4 bases clipped from V and 4 bases from J, the junction kept 7 bases outside the gene matches. The CDR3 nucleotides are TGTGCCAGCAGTTGGAGCGGGACAGGGTCCTATGGCTACACCTTC. Translating gives CASSWSGTGSYGYTF.

This clone came up once. The J gene is TRBJ2-3, the V gene TRBV4-1; TRBD2 matches 8 bases. The CDR3 sequence is 17 residues long. CDR1 and CDR2 from the germline V gene are MGHRA and YSYEKL. V was pared by 3 bases and J by 0 bases, with 8 bases of the junction left unmatched. The CDR3 loop is CASSHTPGGASTDTQYF. The CDR3 DNA follows: TGCGCCAGCAGCCACACTCCGGGAGGGGCTAGCACAGATACGCAGTATTTT.

The chain recombines TRBV5-8 with TRBJ2-7; D ambiguous. Trimming left V 0 bases short and J 4 bases short, with 11 bases between. Germline loops: CDR1 SGHTS, CDR2 YDEGEE. This CDR3 comprises 14 residues. CDR3 sequence: CASSLGNSAYEQYF. DNA for the CDR3: TGTGCCAGCAGCTTGGGCAACAGTGCGTACGAGCAGTACTTC.

V and J are TRBV7-8 and TRBJ2-5; D is unresolved. Germline CDR1 is SGHVS and CDR2 is FQNEAQ. Trimming took 0 bases from V and 5 from J, leaving 4 bases between them. The CDR3 extends over 12 amino acids. This CDR3 is CASSLALETQYF. Written as DNA, the CDR3 is TGTGCCAGCAGCTTAGCCCTGGAGACCCAGTACTTC.

The chain is built from TRBV7-2 and TRBJ2-5; the D gene is possibly TRBD2 (5 bases). CDR1 is SGHTA, CDR2 FQGNSA, per germline. CDR3 length: 15 amino acids. V lost 7 bases to trimming and J lost 2 bases, with 17 bases between them. The DNA of the CDR3 is TGTGCCAGCATGAAGGACTCTGGCGGGCAAGAGACCCAGTACTTC. Protein: CASMKDSGGQETQYF. The variable domain in full, completed from reference TRBV7-2 and TRBJ2-5, reads GAGVSQSPSNKVTEKGKDVELRCDPISGHTALYWYRQSLGQGLEFLIYFQGNSAPDKSGLPSDRFSAERTGGSVSTLTIQRTQQEDSAVYLCASMKDSGGQETQYFGPGTRLLVL.

The chain couples TRBV13 to TRBJ2-7; the match to TRBD2 covers 7 bases. CDR1 is PRHDT, CDR2 FYEKMQ, per germline (reference sequence). The V segment lost 0 bases and the J segment 2 bases; nucleotides outside the gene matches: 13. CDR3 length: 18 residues. The CDR3: CASSLGLRASGTTYEQYF. CDR3 DNA: TGTGCCAGCAGCTTAGGTCTTAGGGCTAGCGGCACCACCTACGAGCAGTACTTC. The entire variable domain, with the rest obtained from reference TRBV13 and TRBJ2-7, is as follows: AAGVIQSPRHLIKEKRETATLKCYPIPRHDTVYWYQQGPGQDPQFLISFYEKMQSDKGSIPDRFSAQQFSDYHSELNMSSLELGDSALYFCASSLGLRASGTTYEQYFGPGTRLTVT.

This clone has more than one count but fewer than ten. The chain has TRBV9 and TRBJ2-2; 9 bases map to TRBD1. CDR3 length: 13 residues. CDR1 and CDR2 from the germline V gene are SGDLS and YYNGEE. Losses at the gene ends were 6 bases for V and 4 bases for J; bases not matched to a gene: 1. CDR3 sequence: CASKTGGTGELFF. In nucleotides, the CDR3 is TGTGCCAGCAAGACAGGGGGCACCGGGGAGCTGTTTTTT.

The chain employs TRBV7-7 and TRBJ2-3, with 9 nucleotides matching TRBD1. Looked up from germline, CDR1 is SSHAT and CDR2 is FNYEAQ (reference sequence). The V segment lost 0 bases and the J segment 3 bases; nucleotides outside the gene matches: 1. This CDR3 spans 15 amino acids. The CDR3 loop reads CASSLAGQGTDTQYF. The CDR3 coding sequence is TGTGCCAGCAGCTTAGCGGGACAGGGAACAGATACGCAGTATTTT.

This clone was detected a few times. The gene calls are TRBV6-5 and TRBJ2-1; D gene uncertain. CDR1 is MNHEY, CDR2 SVGAGI, per germline. The CDR3 length is 14 residues. V dropped 2 bases and J dropped 1 base, with 6 bases sitting between them. CDR3 residues: CASSYKRSYNEQFF. DNA for the CDR3: TGTGCCAGCAGTTACAAGAGGTCCTACAATGAGCAGTTCTTC.

This clone has just one count. The sample holds other DNA sequences that translate to the same CDR3. The gene calls are TRBV30 and TRBJ1-5; 8 bases fit TRBD1. The germline V gene encodes CDR1 GTSNPN and CDR2 SVGIG (reference sequence). This CDR3 is 13 amino acids long. Trimming cost V 4 bases and J 1 base; bases outside gene matches: 0. The CDR3 sequence: CAWNRGSNQPQHF. The CDR3 DNA is TGTGCCTGGAACAGGGGGAGCAATCAGCCCCAGCATTTT.

The chain links TRBV7-9 to TRBJ1-2; tentatively, D is TRBD1 (5 bases). The CDR3 totals 15 residues. Germline V lookup: CDR1 SEHNR, CDR2 FQNEAQ (reference sequence). Trimming took 7 bases from V and 3 from J, leaving 18 bases between them. The CDR3 nucleotides are TGTGCCAGCACCAAGCGTGGGGCGGTAGACTATGGCTACACCTTC. The encoded protein is CASTKRGAVDYGYTF.

This clone was picked up one time. The V call is TRBV4-1, the J call TRBJ1-2; 8 bases align to TRBD1. The CDR3 runs to 15 residues. Germline CDR1 is MGHRA and CDR2 is YSYEKL. V shed 5 bases and J 4 bases; nucleotides not matched to a gene: 9. Written as DNA, the CDR3 is TGCGCCAGCAGCGACCCGACAGGGGTGGGCTATGGCTACACCTTC. It codes for CASSDPTGVGYGYTF.

This clone was seen a handful of times. The genes are TRBV6-6 and TRBJ1-3; D not resolved. Trimming took 6 bases from V and 0 from J, leaving 12 bases between them. This CDR3 region has 15 residues. In germline, CDR1 is MNHNY, CDR2 SVGAGI (reference sequence). CDR3 in amino acids: CASSSYSHSGNTIYF. DNA for the CDR3: TGTGCCAGCAGCTCCTACAGCCACTCTGGAAACACCATATATTTT.

The chain combines TRBV19 with TRBJ2-1; 13 positions match TRBD2. V lost 7 bases, J lost 9 bases, and 6 bases stayed unmatched. Per germline, CDR1 LNHDA and CDR2 SQIVND (reference sequence). CDR3 length: 14 amino acids. Written as DNA, the CDR3 is TGTGCCAGTACCTGGGGACTAGCGGGAAGTGAGCAGTTCTTC. This encodes CASTWGLAGSEQFF. The full variable domain, rest sourced from reference TRBV19 and TRBJ2-1, is DGGITQSPKYLFRKEGQNVTLSCEQNLNHDAMYWYRQDPGQGLRLIYYSQIVNDFQKGDIAEGYSVSREKKESFPLTVTSAQKNPTAFYLCASTWGLAGSEQFFGPGTRLTVL.

The J gene is TRBJ1-2, the V gene TRBV28; 10 bases agree with TRBD1. The length of the CDR3 is 15 residues. Trimming removed 2 bases from V and 4 bases from J; junction bases left unmatched: 4. The germline gives CDR1 MDHEN, CDR2 SYDVKM. This CDR3 reads CASSLRGTGVYGYTF. CDR3 bases: TGTGCCAGCAGTTTACGGGGGACAGGGGTCTATGGCTACACCTTC.

V gene TRBV27 combines with J gene TRBJ2-7, with 9 positions matching TRBD1. There are 17 residues in the CDR3. CDR1 is MNHEY, CDR2 SMNVEV, per germline (reference sequence). The V gene end was trimmed by 7 bases and the J gene end by 6 bases; junction bases not matched to a gene: 19. DNA of the CDR3: TGTGCCAGCATCGAGAACCCCCCCGGGACAGGGTACGGCGAGCAGTACTTC. Amino acid sequence: CASIENPPGTGYGEQYF.

The V gene is TRBV28, the J gene TRBJ2-7; TRBD2 agrees at 9 bases. The CDR3 sequence is 20 residues long. Germline V CDR1 and CDR2: MDHEN, SYDVKM. J gave up 0 bases and V 3 bases, and 18 bases lay outside the gene matches. This CDR3 reads CASSFPWGANLAGNSYEQYF. The CDR3 DNA reads as TGTGCCAGCAGTTTCCCCTGGGGGGCGAACCTAGCGGGAAACTCCTACGAGCAGTACTTC.

This chain uses TRBV7-8 with TRBJ1-4; D is ambiguous. V gave up 8 bases and J gave up 4 bases, with 11 bases separating them. This CDR3 has 13 amino acids. CDR1 SGHVS and CDR2 FQNEAQ come from the germline V gene. Here the CDR3 reads CASPTRLNEKLFF. CDR3 bases: TGTGCCAGCCCGACAAGGCTTAATGAAAAACTGTTTTTT.

The chain has TRBV11-2 and TRBJ2-5, with D possibly TRBD1 on 6 matching bases. CDR1 SGHAT and CDR2 FQNNGV come from the germline V gene. Trimming pared 6 bases from V and 2 bases from J, leaving 19 bases between. The CDR3 spans 16 residues. Written as DNA, the CDR3 is TGTGCCAGCAGTCCTACGTGGGGGCTTTCTCAAGAGACCCAGTACTTC. Amino acid sequence: CASSPTWGLSQETQYF.

This sequence joins TRBV6-5 and TRBJ1-1, with 9 positions matching TRBD1. After removal of 0 bases from V and 4 bases from J, the junction contained 3 bases not matched to a gene. The CDR3 loop spans 15 amino acids. CDR1 and CDR2 from the germline V gene are MNHEY and SVGAGI. The CDR3 reads CASSYSAQGATEAFF. CDR3 in DNA: TGTGCCAGCAGTTACTCGGCACAGGGGGCCACTGAAGCTTTCTTT.

The chain links TRBV18 to TRBJ1-2; no clear D. The V end was cut by 2 bases, the J end by 2 bases, with 15 bases between. Germline CDR1 is KGHSH and CDR2 is LQKENI. The CDR3 runs 16 residues. CDR3 bases: TGTGCCAGCTCACCAAGAACAGAACCTTCAAACTATGGCTACACCTTC. Its protein product is CASSPRTEPSNYGYTF.

The V and J genes are TRBV13 and TRBJ2-7; 7 positions agree with TRBD1. Germline CDR1 PRHDT, CDR2 FYEKMQ (reference sequence). V lost 4 bases to trimming and J lost 1 base; unmatched junction nucleotides: 16. This CDR3 has 18 amino acids. CDR3 nucleotide sequence: TGTGCCAGCAGCTCGAAACAGGGGAACCGCTACTCGTCCTACGAGCAGTACTTC. Translation: CASSSKQGNRYSSYEQYF.

The chain links TRBV2 to TRBJ2-7; no definite D call. Trimming took off 0 bases at V and 6 bases at J, with 12 bases between the two ends. Germline CDR1 reads SNHLY; CDR2 reads FYNNEI. The CDR3 has 14 amino acids. Here the CDR3 reads CASSEAFSVAEQYF. The CDR3 nucleotides are TGTGCCAGCAGTGAAGCTTTCTCCGTAGCCGAGCAGTACTTC.

The J gene is TRBJ2-1, the V gene TRBV10-3, with 7 positions matching TRBD1. Germline CDR1 and CDR2: ENHRY and SYGVKD. V shed 10 bases and J 2 bases; nucleotides not matched to a gene: 5. The CDR3 covers 13 residues. CDR3 loop: CATRDSAYNEQFF. The CDR3 DNA reads as TGTGCCACCCGGGACAGCGCCTACAATGAGCAGTTCTTC.